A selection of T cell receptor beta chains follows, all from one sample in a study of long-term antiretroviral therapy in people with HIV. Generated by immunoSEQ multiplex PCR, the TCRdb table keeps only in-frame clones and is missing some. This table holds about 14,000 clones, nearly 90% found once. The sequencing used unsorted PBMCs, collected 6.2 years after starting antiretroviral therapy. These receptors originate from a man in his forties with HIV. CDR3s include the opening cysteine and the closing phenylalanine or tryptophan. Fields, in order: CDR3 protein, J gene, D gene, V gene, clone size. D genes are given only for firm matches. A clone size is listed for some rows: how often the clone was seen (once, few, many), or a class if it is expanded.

CDR3: CASSGTSGAKNIQYF
J: TRBJ2-4
D: TRBD2
V: TRBV5-4
size: NA

CDR3: CASSLAGTSGPNTGELFF
J: TRBJ2-2
D: TRBD2
V: TRBV7-6
size: NA

CDR3: CASSPQRRRQETQYF
J: TRBJ2-5
D: NA
V: TRBV19
size: NA

CDR3: CASSASNEQFF
J: TRBJ2-1
D: NA
V: TRBV19
size: NA

CDR3: CASSSIEREYEQYF
J: TRBJ2-7
D: TRBD2
V: TRBV27
size: NA

CDR3: CASSLRLAGSYNEQFF
J: TRBJ2-1
D: TRBD2
V: TRBV11-2
size: NA

CDR3: CSVADSTQVQFF
J: TRBJ2-1
D: NA
V: TRBV29-1
size: NA

CDR3: CASRPGLAGGIYEQYF
J: TRBJ2-7
D: TRBD2
V: TRBV10-2
size: NA

CDR3: CASSFPSGSSNEQFF
J: TRBJ2-1
D: TRBD2
V: TRBV7-6
size: NA

CDR3: CASSQDLTASGNTIYF
J: TRBJ1-3
D: NA
V: TRBV4-2
size: NA

CDR3: CASSPTGLAAYEQYF
J: TRBJ2-7
D: TRBD2
V: TRBV7-9
size: NA

CDR3: CASSLRVIDRGHGYTF
J: TRBJ1-2
D: TRBD1
V: TRBV5-6
size: NA

CDR3: CASSRSDFQETQYF
J: TRBJ2-5
D: NA
V: TRBV5-6
size: NA

CDR3: CASSQEEMSIDTQYF
J: TRBJ2-3
D: NA
V: TRBV4-3
size: NA

CDR3: CASMTSMSSGANVLTF
J: TRBJ2-6
D: NA
V: TRBV27
size: NA

CDR3: CASIETGRVLGGEQFF
J: TRBJ2-1
D: NA
V: TRBV28
size: NA

CDR3: CASLQGLHYGYTF
J: TRBJ1-2
D: NA
V: TRBV28
size: NA

CDR3: CASSLVGVGSTQPQHF
J: TRBJ1-5
D: NA
V: TRBV27
size: few

CDR3: CASSSGLSLYNEQFF
J: TRBJ2-1
D: TRBD2
V: TRBV11-2
size: NA

CDR3: CASSQRDSTSGTYNEQFF
J: TRBJ2-1
D: TRBD2
V: TRBV4-1
size: NA

CDR3: CASSFEPSSYNEQFF
J: TRBJ2-1
D: NA
V: TRBV19
size: NA

CDR3: CASSQGIVGGYEQYF
J: TRBJ2-7
D: NA
V: TRBV4-3
size: NA

CDR3: CASSLVGNSNQPQHF
J: TRBJ1-5
D: NA
V: TRBV7-8
size: NA

CDR3: CASSLGGGAGAKNIQYF
J: TRBJ2-4
D: TRBD2
V: TRBV11-2
size: few

CDR3: CASSTRTGGMETQYF
J: TRBJ2-5
D: TRBD1
V: TRBV28
size: NA

CDR3: CASSQELTVDTQYF
J: TRBJ2-3
D: NA
V: TRBV4-3
size: NA

CDR3: CASSLFFRGGGETDTQYF
J: TRBJ2-3
D: NA
V: TRBV27
size: NA

CDR3: CASSVRLAGGSYEQYF
J: TRBJ2-7
D: TRBD2
V: TRBV11-2
size: NA

CDR3: CASSVTGTGSEAFF
J: TRBJ1-1
D: TRBD1
V: TRBV11-3
size: NA

CDR3: CATSRDRDTQYF
J: TRBJ2-3
D: NA
V: TRBV15
size: NA

CDR3: CASSQEQKTYNEQFF
J: TRBJ2-1
D: NA
V: TRBV4-2
size: NA

CDR3: CASSDGLAGNSYEQYF
J: TRBJ2-7
D: TRBD2
V: TRBV11-2
size: few

CDR3: CASRLGGEQYF
J: TRBJ2-7
D: NA
V: TRBV6-5
size: NA

CDR3: CASSLYLSFENTGELFF
J: TRBJ2-2
D: NA
V: TRBV7-3
size: NA

CDR3: CASSPRGANQPQHF
J: TRBJ1-5
D: NA
V: TRBV6-7
size: NA

CDR3: CASSLEGAGGYGYTF
J: TRBJ1-2
D: NA
V: TRBV7-9
size: NA

CDR3: CASSQRRSEAFF
J: TRBJ1-1
D: NA
V: TRBV14
size: NA

CDR3: CASSIGTTQPQHF
J: TRBJ1-5
D: NA
V: TRBV19
size: NA

CDR3: CASTQDSNYGYTF
J: TRBJ1-2
D: NA
V: TRBV7-3
size: NA

CDR3: CASSLGQGNTEAFF
J: TRBJ1-1
D: NA
V: TRBV19
size: NA

CDR3: CASSREEVRNSYNEQFF
J: TRBJ2-1
D: NA
V: TRBV4-2
size: NA